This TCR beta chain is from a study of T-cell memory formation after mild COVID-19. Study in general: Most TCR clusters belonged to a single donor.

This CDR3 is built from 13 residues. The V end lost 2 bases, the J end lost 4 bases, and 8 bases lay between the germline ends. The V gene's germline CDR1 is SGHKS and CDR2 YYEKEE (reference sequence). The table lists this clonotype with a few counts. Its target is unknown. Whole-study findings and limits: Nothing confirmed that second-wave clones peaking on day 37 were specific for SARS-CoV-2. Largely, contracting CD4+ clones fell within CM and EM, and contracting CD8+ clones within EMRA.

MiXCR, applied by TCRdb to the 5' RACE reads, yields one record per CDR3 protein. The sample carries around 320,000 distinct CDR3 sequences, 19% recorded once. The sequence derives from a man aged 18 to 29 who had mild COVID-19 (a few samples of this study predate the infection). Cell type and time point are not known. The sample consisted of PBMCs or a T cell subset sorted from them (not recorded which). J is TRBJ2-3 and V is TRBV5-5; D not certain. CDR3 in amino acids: CASSFDGPDTQYF. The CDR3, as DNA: TGTGCCAGCAGCTTCGACGGGCCAGATACGCAGTATTTT. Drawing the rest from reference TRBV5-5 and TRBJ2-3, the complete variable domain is DAGVTQSPTHLIKTRGQQVTLRCSPISGHKSVSWYQQVLGQGPQFIFQYYEKEERGRGNFPDRFSARQFPNYSSELNVNALLLGDSALYLCASSFDGPDTQYFGPGTRLTVL.